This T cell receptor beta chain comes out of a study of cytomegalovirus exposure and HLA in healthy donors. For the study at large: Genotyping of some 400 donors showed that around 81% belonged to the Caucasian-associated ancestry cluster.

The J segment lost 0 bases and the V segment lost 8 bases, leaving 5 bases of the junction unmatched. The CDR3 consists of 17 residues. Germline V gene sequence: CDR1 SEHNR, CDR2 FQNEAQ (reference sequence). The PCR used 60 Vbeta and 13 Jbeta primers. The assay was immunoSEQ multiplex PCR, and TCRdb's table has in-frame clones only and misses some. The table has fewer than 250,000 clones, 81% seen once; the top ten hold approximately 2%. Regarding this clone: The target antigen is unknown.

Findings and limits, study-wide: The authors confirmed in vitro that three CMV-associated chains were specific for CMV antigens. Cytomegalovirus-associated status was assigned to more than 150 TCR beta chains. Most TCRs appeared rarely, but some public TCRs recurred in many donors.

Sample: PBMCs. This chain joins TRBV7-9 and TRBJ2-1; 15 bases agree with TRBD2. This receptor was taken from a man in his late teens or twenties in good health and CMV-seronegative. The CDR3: CASRTSGREYSYNEQFF. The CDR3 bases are TGTGCCAGCCGGACTAGCGGGAGGGAATACTCCTACAATGAGCAGTTCTTC.